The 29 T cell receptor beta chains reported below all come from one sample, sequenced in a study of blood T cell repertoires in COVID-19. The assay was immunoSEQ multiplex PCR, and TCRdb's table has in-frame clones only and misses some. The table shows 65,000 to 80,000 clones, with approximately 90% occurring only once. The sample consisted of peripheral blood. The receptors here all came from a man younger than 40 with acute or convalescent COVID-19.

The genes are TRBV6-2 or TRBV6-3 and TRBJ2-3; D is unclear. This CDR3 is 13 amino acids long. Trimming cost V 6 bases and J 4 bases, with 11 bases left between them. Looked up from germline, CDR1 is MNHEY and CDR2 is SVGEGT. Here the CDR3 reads CASSTIPADTQYF. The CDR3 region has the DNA TGTGCCAGCAGCACCATACCGGCAGATACGCAGTATTTT.

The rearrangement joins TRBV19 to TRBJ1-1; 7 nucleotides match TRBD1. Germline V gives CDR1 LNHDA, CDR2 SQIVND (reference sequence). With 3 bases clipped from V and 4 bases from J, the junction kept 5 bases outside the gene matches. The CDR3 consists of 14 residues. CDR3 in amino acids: CASSITGVATEAFF. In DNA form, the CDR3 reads TGTGCCAGTAGTATCACAGGGGTGGCCACTGAAGCTTTCTTT.

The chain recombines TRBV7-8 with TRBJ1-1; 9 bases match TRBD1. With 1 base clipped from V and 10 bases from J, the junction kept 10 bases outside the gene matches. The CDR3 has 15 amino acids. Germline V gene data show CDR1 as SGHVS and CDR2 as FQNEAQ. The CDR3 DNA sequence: TGTGCCAGCAGCTTAGAGACAGGGGGGACCTTGGTAGCTTTCTTT. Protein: CASSLETGGTLVAFF.

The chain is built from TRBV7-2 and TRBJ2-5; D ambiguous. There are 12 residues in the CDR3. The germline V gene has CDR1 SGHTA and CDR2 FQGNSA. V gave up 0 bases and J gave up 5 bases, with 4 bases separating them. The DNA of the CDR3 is TGTGCCAGCAGCTTAGCTCGGGAGACCCAGTACTTC. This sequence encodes CASSLARETQYF. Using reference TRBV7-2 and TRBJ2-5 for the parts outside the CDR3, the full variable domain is GAGVSQSPSNKVTEKGKDVELRCDPISGHTALYWYRQSLGQGLEFLIYFQGNSAPDKSGLPSDRFSAERTGGSVSTLTIQRTQQEDSAVYLCASSLARETQYFGPGTRLLVL.

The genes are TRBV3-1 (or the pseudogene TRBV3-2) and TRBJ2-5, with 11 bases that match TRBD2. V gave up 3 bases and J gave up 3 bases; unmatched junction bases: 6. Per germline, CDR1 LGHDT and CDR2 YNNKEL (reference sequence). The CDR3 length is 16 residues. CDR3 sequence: CASSHPGTSGKETQYF. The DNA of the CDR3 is TGTGCCAGCAGCCACCCCGGGACTAGCGGAAAAGAGACCCAGTACTTC.

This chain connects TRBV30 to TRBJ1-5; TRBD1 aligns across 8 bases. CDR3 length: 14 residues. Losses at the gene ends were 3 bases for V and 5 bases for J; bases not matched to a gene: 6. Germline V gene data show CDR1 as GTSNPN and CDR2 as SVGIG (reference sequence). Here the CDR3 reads CAWSEGQGYQPQHF. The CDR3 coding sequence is TGTGCCTGGAGCGAAGGACAGGGTTATCAGCCCCAGCATTTT.

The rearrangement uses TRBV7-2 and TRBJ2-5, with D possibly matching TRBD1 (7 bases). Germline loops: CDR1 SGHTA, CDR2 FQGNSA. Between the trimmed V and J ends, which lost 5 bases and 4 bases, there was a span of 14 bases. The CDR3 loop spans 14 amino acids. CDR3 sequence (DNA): TGTGCCAGCAGCCCCCCAGGGGGGAGAGAGACCCAGTACTTC. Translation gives CASSPPGGRETQYF.

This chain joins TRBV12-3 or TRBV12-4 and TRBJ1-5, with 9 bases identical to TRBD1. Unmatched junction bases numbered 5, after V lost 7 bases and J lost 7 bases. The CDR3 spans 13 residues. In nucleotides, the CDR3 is TGTGCCAGCAAACAGGGGGCTCCCCAGCCCCAGCATTTT. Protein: CASKQGAPQPQHF.

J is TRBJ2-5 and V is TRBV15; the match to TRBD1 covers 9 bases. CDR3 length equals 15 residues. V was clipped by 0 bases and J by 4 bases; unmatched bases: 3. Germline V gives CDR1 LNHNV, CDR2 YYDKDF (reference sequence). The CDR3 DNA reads TGTGCCACCAGCAGAGAGGGGGGACAGGGAGAGACCCAGTACTTC. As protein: CATSREGGQGETQYF.

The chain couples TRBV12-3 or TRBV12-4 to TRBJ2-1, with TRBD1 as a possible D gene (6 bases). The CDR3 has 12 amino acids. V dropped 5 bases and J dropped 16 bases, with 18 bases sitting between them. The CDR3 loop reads CASSDSGDGEFF. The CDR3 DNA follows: TGTGCCAGCAGTGATTCAGGGGATGGGGAATTCTTC.

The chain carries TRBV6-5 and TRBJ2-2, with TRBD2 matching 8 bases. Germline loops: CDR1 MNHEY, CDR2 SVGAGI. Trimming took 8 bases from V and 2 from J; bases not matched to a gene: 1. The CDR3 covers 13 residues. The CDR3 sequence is CASREGNTGELFF. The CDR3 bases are TGTGCCAGCCGGGAGGGTAACACCGGGGAGCTGTTTTTT.

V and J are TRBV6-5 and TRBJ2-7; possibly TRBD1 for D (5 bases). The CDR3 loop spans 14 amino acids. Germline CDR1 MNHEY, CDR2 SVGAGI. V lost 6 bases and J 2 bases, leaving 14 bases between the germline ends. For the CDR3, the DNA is TGTGCCAGCAGCTTACGGACAATTGCCTACGAGCAGTACTTC. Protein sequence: CASSLRTIAYEQYF.

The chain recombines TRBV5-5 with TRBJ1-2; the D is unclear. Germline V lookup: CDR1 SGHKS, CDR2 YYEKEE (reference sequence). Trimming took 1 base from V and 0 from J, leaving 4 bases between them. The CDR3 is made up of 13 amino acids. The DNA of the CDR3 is TGTGCCAGCAGCTTGTCAGCTAACTATGGCTACACCTTC. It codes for CASSLSANYGYTF.

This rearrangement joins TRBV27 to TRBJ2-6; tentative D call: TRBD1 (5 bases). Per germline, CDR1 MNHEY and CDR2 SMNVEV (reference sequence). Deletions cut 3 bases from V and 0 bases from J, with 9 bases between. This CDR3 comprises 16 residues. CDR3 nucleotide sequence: TGTGCCAGCAGTTTCAGGGCCCACTCTGGGGCCAACGTCCTGACTTTC. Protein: CASSFRAHSGANVLTF.

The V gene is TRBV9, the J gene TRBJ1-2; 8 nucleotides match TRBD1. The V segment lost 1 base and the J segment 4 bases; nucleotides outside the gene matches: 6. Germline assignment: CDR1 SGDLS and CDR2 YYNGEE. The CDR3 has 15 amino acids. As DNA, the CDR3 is TGTGCCAGCAGCGTATCCGGACAGGGCGGCTATGGCTACACCTTC. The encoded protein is CASSVSGQGGYGYTF.

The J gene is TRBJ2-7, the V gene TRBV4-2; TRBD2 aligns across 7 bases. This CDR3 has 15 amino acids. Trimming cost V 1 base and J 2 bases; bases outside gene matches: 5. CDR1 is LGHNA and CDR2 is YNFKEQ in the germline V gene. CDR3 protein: CASSQAGGSTYEQYF. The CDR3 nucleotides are TGTGCCAGCAGCCAAGCGGGAGGTTCGACCTACGAGCAGTACTTC.

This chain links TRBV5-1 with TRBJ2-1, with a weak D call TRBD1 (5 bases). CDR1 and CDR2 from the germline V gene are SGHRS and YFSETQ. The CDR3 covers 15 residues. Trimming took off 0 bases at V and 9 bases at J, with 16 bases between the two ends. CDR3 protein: CASSLVTHLQGEQFF. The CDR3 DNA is TGCGCCAGCAGCTTGGTTACGCATCTCCAGGGTGAGCAGTTCTTC.

CDR3 sequence reads: CASSLYPGGYNEQFF. DNA for the CDR3: TGTGCCAGCAGCCTATATCCGGGGGGCTACAATGAGCAGTTCTTC. This chain uses TRBV7-2 with TRBJ2-1; TRBD2 agrees at 7 bases. The V gene's germline CDR1 is SGHTA and CDR2 FQGNSA. The CDR3 is 15 amino acids. V was pared by 5 bases and J by 3 bases, with 7 bases of the junction left unmatched.

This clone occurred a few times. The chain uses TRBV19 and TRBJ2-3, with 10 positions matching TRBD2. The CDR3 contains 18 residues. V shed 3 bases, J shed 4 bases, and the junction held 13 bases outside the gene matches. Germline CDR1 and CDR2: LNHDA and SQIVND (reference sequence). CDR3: CASSMTLAGKSLADTQYF. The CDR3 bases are TGTGCCAGTAGTATGACACTAGCGGGAAAGAGCCTAGCAGATACGCAGTATTTT.

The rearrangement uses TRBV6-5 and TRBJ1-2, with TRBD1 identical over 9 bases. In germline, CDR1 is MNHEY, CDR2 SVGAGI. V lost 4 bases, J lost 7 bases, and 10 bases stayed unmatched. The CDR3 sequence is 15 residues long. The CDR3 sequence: CASSSELTTGGGYTF. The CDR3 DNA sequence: TGTGCCAGCAGTTCCGAACTCACGACAGGGGGTGGCTACACCTTC.

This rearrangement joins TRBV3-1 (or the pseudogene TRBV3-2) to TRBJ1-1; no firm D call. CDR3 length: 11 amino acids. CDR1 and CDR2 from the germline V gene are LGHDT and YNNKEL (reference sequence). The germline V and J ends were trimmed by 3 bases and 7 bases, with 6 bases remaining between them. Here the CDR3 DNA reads TGTGCCAGCAGCCATACATATGAAGCTTTCTTT. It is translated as CASSHTYEAFF.

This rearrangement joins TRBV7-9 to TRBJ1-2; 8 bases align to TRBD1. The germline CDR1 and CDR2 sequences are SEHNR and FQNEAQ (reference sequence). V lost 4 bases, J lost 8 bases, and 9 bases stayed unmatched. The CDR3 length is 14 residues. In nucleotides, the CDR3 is TGTGCCAGCAGCTCCGACAGGGGTCTAGTGGGCTACACCTTC. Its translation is CASSSDRGLVGYTF.

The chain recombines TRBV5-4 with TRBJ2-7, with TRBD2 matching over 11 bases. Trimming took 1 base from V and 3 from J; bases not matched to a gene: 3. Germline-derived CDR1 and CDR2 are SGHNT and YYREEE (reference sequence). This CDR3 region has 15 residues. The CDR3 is CASSLTSGSYYEQYF. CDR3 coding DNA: TGTGCCAGCAGCTTGACTAGCGGGAGCTACTACGAGCAGTACTTC.

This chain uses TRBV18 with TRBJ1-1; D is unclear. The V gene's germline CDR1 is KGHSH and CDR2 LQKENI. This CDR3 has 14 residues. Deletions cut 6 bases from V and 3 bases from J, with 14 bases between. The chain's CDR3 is CASSRLRDHTEAFF. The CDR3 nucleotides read TGTGCCAGCTCCCGTCTACGGGATCACACTGAAGCTTTCTTT.

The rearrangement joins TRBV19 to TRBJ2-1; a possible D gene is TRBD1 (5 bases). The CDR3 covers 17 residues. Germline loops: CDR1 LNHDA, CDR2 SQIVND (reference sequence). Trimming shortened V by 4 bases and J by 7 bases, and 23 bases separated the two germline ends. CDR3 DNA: TGTGCCAGTAGTACTTTTTTAGGGGCGGAAGTCCTAAATGAGCAGTTCTTC. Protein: CASSTFLGAEVLNEQFF.

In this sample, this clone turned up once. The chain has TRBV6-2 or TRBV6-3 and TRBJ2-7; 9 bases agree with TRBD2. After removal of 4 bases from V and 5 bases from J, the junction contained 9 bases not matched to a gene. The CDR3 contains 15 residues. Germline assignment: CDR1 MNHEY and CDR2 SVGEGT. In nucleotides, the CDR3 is TGTGCCAGCAGTTCGATTGGGACTAGCAACCACGAGCAGTACTTC. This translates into CASSSIGTSNHEQYF.

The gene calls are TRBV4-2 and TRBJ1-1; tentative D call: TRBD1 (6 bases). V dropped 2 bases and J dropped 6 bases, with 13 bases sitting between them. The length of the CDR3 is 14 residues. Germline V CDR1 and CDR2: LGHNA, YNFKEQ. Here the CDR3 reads CASSQPQGIAEAFF. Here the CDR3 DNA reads TGTGCCAGCAGCCAACCACAGGGAATCGCTGAAGCTTTCTTT.

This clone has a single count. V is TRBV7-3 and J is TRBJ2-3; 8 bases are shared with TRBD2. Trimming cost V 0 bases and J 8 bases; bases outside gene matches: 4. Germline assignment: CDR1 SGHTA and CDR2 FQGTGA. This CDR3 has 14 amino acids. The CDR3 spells CASSLTGRAGTQYF. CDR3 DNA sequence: TGTGCCAGCAGCTTAACCGGGAGGGCCGGTACGCAGTATTTT.

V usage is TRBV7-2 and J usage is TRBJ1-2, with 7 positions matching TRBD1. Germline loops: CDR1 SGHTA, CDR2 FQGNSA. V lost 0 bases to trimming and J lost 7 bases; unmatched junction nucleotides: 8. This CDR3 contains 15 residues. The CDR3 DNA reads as TGTGCCAGCAGCTTAGCCGCACAGGGGCAGGGTGGCTACACCTTC. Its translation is CASSLAAQGQGGYTF.